Listed below are T cell receptor beta chains from one sample, sequenced in a study of post-analysis software for immune sequencing data. TCRdb reprocessed the PCR reads via MiXCR and lists one record per CDR3 protein. The sample lists 250,000 to 300,000 distinct CDR3 sequences, less than 40% seen once, with approximately 4.6% in the top ten. Sequenced material: blood. Receptors were obtained from a girl aged 5 to 17 with multiple sclerosis. The conserved cysteine and the conserved F or W are not part of the CDR3 here.

>TRBJ2-3|TRBV11-2
ASSLGGQGAWDTQY
>TRBJ2-1|TRBV12-3/TRBV12-4
ASSMTLAGPYEQF
>TRBJ2-1|TRBV5-1
ASSLGVGRASDEQF
>TRBJ2-7|TRBV2
ASRHTQGENVYEQY
>TRBJ1-4|TRBV27
ASRFRARGGNEKLF
>-|TRBV11-2
ASSSTDRSPFYEQY
>TRBJ2-5|TRBV6-6
ASSYGEASGGETQY
>TRBJ2-1|TRBV3-1
ASDSGTVGEQF
>TRBJ2-5|TRBV12-3/TRBV12-4
ASSLGSGETQY
>TRBJ1-1|TRBV7-9
ASSLETSSNTEAF